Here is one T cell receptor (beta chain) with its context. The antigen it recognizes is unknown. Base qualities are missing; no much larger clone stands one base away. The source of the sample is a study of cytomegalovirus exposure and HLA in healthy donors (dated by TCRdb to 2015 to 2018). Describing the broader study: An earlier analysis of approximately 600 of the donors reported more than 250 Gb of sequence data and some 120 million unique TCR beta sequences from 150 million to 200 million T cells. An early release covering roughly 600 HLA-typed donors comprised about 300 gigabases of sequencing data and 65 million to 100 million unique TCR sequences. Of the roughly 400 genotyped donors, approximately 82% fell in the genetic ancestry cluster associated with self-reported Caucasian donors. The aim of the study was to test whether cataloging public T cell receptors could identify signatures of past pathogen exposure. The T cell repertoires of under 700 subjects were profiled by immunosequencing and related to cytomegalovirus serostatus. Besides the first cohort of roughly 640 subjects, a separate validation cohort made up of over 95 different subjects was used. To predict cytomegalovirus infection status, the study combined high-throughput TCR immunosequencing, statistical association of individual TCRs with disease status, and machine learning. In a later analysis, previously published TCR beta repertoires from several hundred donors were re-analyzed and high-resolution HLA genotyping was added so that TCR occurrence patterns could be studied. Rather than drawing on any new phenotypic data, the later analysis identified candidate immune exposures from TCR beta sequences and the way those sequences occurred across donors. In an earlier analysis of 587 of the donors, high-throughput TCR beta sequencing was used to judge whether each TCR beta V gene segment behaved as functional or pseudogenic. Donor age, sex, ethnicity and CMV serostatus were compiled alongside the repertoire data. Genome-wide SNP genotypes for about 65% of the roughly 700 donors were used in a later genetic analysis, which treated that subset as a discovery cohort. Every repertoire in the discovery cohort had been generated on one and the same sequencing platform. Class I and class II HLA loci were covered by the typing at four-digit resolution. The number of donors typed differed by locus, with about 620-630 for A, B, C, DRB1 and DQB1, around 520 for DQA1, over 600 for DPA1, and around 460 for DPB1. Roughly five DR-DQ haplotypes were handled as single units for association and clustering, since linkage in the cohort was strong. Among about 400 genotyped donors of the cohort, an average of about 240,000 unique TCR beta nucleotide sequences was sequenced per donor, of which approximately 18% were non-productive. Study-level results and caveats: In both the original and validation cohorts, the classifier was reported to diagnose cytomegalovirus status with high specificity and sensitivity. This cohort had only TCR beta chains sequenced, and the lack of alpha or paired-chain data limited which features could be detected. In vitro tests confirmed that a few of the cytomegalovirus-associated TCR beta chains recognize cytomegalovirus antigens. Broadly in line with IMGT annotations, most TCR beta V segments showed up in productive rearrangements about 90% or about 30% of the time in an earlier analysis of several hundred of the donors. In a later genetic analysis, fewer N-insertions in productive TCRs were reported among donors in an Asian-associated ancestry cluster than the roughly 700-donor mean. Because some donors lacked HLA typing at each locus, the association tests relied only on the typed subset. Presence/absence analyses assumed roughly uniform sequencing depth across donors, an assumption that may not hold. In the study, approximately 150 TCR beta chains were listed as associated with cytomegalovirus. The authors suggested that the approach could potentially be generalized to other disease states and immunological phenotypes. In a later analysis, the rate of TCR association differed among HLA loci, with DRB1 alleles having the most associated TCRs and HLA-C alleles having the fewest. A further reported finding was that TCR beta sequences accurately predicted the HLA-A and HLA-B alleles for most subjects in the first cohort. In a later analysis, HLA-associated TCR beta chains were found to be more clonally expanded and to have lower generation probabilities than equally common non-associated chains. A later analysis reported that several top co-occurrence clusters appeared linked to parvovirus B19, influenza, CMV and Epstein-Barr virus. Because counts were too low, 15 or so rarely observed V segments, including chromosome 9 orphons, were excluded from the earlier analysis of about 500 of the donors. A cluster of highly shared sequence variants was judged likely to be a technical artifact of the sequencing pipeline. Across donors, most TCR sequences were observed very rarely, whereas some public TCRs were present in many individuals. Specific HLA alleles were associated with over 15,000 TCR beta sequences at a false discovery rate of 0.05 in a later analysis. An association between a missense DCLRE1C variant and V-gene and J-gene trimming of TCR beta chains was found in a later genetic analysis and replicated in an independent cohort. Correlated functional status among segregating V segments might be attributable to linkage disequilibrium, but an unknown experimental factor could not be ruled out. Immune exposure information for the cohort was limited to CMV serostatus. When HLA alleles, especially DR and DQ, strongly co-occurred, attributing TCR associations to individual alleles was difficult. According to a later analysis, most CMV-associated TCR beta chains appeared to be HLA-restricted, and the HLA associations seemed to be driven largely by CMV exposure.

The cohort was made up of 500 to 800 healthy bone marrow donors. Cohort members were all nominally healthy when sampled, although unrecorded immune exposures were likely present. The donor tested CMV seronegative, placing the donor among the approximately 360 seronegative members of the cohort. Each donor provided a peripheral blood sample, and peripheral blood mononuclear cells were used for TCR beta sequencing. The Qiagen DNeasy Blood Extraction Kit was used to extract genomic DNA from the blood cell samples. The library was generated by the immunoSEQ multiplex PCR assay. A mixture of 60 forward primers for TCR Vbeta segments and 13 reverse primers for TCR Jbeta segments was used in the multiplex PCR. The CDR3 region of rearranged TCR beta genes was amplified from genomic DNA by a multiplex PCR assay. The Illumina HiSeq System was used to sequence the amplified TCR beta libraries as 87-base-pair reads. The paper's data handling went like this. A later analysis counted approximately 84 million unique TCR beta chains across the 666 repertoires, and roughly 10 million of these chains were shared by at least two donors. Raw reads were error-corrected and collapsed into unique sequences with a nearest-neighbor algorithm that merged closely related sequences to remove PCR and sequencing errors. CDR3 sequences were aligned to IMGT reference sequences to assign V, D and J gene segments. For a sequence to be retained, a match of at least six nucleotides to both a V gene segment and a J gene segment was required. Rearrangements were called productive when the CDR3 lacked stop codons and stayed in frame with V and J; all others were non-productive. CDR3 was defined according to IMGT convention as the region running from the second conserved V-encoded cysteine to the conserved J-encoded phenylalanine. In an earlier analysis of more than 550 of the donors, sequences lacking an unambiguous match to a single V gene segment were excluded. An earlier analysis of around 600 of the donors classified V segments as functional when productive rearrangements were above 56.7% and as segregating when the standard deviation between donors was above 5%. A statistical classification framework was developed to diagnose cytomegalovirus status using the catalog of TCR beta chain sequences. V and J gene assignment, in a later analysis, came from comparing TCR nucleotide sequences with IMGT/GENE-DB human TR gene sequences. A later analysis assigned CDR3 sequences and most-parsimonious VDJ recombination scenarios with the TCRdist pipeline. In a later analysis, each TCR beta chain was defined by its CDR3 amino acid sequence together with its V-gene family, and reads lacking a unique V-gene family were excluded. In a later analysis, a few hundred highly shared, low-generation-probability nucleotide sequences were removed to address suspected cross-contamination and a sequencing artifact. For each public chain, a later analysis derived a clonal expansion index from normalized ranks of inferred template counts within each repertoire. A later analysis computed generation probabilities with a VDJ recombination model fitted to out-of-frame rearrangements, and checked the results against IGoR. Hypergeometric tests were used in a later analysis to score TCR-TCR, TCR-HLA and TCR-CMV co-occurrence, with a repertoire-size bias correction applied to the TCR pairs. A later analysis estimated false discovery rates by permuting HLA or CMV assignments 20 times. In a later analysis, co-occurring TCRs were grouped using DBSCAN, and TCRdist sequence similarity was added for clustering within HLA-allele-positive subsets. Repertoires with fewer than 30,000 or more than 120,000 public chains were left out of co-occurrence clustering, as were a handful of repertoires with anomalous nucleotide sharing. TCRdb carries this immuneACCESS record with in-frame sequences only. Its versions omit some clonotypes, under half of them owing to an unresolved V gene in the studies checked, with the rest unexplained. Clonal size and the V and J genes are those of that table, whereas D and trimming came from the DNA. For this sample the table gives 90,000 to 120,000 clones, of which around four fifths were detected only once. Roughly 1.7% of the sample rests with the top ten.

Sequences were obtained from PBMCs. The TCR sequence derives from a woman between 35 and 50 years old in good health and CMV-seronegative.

CDR3 reads: CASSEPLQATSRSYNEQFF. The bases are TGTGCCAGCAGCGAGCCCCTCCAGGCGACTAGCCGGTCCTACAATGAGCAGTTCTTC. This chain is built from TRBV9 and TRBJ2-1, with 7 bases matching TRBD2. From a lookup of the germline V gene, CDR1 and CDR2 are SGDLS and YYNGEE. The CDR3, from cysteine to phenylalanine, totals 19 residues. The read is trimmed to its CDR3 DNA, 57 bases read in frame from base 1. The junction shows trimming of 3 bases on V and 1 base on J, and the gene matches do not reach 16 bases of it.